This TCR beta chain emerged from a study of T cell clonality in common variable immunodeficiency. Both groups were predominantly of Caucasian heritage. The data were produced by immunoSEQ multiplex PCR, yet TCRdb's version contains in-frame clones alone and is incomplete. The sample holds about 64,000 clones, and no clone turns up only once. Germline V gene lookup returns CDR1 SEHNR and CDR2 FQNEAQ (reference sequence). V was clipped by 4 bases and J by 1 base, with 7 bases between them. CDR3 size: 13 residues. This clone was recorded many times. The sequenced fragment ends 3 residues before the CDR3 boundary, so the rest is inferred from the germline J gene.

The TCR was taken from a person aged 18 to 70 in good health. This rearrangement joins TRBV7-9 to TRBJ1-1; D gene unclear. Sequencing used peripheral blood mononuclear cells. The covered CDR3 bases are TGTGCCAGCAGCTCTAAGTCGAACACTGAA. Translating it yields CASSSKSNTE. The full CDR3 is CASSSKSNTEAFF.